This T cell receptor beta chain was recorded in a study of shared clonotypes between healthy human individuals. Study background: Researchers drew samples from two women and three men aged 18 to 49.

TCRdb's copy holds only in-frame clones and misses some; the assay was immunoSEQ multiplex PCR. The repertoire holds some 500,000 clones, with around 80% as singletons. V dropped 0 bases and J dropped 6 bases, with 9 bases sitting between them. CDR1 PRHDT and CDR2 FYEKMQ come from the germline V gene (reference sequence). The CDR3 is 14 amino acids. This clone has a handful of counts. V and J are TRBV13 and TRBJ2-4; D is possibly TRBD2 (6 bases). Sequences were obtained from PBMCs. The source is a woman between 40 and 50 years old in good health. Some clones in this sample may be carry-over from other donors' samples. The CDR3 sequence is CASSLGRGLNIQYF. The DNA for the CDR3 is TGTGCCAGCAGCTTAGGCCGGGGGTTAAACATTCAGTACTTC.